This T cell receptor (beta chain) was documented in a study of tumour-infiltrating T cells in Burkitt lymphoma. Whole-study context: All epidemiological Burkitt lymphoma subtypes were represented in the cohort.

Findings and limits, study-wide: Several public clonotypes recurred in numerous Burkitt lymphoma patients.

Clones were read by immunoSEQ multiplex PCR, and TCRdb kept only the in-frame ones, dropping some. The sample has roughly 1,700 clones; approximately 15% are singletons. Regarding this clone: Its antigen is undetermined. The same CDR3 arises from other DNA sequences in this sample as well.

The CDR3 has 16 residues. The germline gives CDR1 MNHNS, CDR2 SASEGT. V lost 1 base and J 5 bases, leaving 17 bases between the germline ends. The sample was tumor tissue. The genes are TRBV6-1 and TRBJ1-2, with D possibly matching TRBD1 (6 bases). The sequence was obtained from a human donor with Burkitt lymphoma. The CDR3 reads CASSEGPGGQGYGYTF. In DNA form, the CDR3 reads TGTGCCAGCAGTGAAGGACCGGGGGGGCAAGGGTATGGCTACACCTTC.